The source of this T cell receptor (beta chain) is a study of blood T cell repertoires in COVID-19 (dated by TCRdb to 2020 to 2021). With respect to the entire study: Samples covering the acute and convalescent phases of COVID-19 were provided by collaborators in the United States, Italy and Spain. The sample metadata nearly always contained a de-identified subject ID, COVID-19 status, age in years and sex. The samples were drawn from the first 160 participants of the ongoing ImmuneRACE study and from over a thousand subjects provided by 6 global collaborators. HLA class I and class II types, where available, came from metadata supplied by the sample provider rather than from assay-based typing. The repertoires were released in a freely available public database meant as a resource for research on the immune response to SARS-CoV-2. Deeply sampled blood TCRbeta repertoires from subjects exposed to, actively infected with, or recovered from COVID-19 were included in the dataset. The prospective study material was composed of cDNA or gDNA derived from T cells, B-cell-depleted T cells, or PBMCs. Points the paper makes about the study in general: How much clinical and demographic metadata was included differed by source and by participant, and the metadata was provided uncurated.

TCRbeta CDR3 regions were amplified from genomic DNA using the immunoSEQ Assay, a bias-controlled multiplex PCR. The paper's data handling went like this. Nucleated cell counts per sample were estimated from amplification of reference gene primers within the assay. Sequence reads were collapsed and filtered to measure the absolute abundance of every unique TCRbeta CDR3 rearrangement. Productive Simpson clonality was computed per sample as the square root of Simpson's diversity index over productive rearrangements. The table comes from immuneACCESS by way of TCRdb, which keeps in-frame sequences with V and J called. Part of the clones is missing from these tables; in studies checked, under half for an unresolved V gene and the rest for unknown reasons. That table is the source of V, J and clone size, and D and trimming were worked out from the DNA. This sample comprises about 240,000 clones, approximately 88% of them detected only once. The ten largest clonotypes hold around 0.8% of the sample.

For CDR1 and CDR2, the germline V gene lists SGHVS and FNYEAQ. V and J lose 5 bases and 0 bases, and a span of 11 bases separates them. The CDR3 covers 15 residues, taking in both the cysteine and the phenylalanine. The sequence is cut down to CDR3 DNA, 45 bases in frame from base 1. Whole blood was collected in K2EDTA tubes by collaborating institutions according to the institutions' own protocols. For TCRbeta analysis, collaborators shipped samples in one of three forms: frozen whole blood, isolated PBMCs, or DNA extracted from either of those sample types. This clone showed up just a few times. Its antigen is unknown. Base qualities were left out, and no much larger clone turns up one base away.

The V and J genes are TRBV7-6 and TRBJ1-5; no D gene is confidently identified. The sequencing sample was made of peripheral blood. This sequence originates from a woman aged 25-40 years with acute or convalescent COVID-19. The CDR3 reads as follows: CASSPSPYSNQPQHF. Read as DNA, the sequence is TGTGCCAGCAGCCCCTCACCCTATAGCAATCAGCCCCAGCATTTT.